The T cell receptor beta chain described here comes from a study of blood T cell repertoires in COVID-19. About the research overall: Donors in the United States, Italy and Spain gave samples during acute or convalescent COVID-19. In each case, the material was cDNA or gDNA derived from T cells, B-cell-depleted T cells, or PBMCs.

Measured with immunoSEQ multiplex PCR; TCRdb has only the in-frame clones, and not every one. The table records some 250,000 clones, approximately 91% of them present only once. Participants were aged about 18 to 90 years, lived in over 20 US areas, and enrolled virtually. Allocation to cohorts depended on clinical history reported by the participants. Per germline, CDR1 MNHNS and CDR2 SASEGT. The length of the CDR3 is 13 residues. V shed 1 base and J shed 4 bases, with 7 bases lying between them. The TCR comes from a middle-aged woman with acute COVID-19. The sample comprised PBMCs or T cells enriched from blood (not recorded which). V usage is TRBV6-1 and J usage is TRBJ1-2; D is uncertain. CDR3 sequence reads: CASSEEQFYGYTF. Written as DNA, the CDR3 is TGTGCCAGCAGTGAAGAACAGTTCTATGGCTACACCTTC.